This T cell receptor (beta chain) is from a study of spatial heterogeneity in lung cancer. Study results and limitations: Expanded intratumoral alpha and beta TCR counts tracked tumor mutation counts.

Time point denoted: sample taken at primary tumor resection. This clonotype has more than one count but fewer than ten. Its antigen is currently unknown. With 1 base clipped from V and 6 bases from J, the junction kept 2 bases outside the gene matches. The CDR3 extends over 15 amino acids. Every TCR cDNA molecule bore a unique molecular identifier. MiXCR, run by TCRdb on the 5' RACE reads, gives a single entry per CDR3 protein. The table records 8,000 to 10,000 distinct CDR3 sequences, 7.5% to 9.5% of them present only once. Sequenced here: lung tumor tissue, sampled at surgery. The chain couples TRBV12-3 or TRBV12-4 to TRBJ1-5; 11 bases fit TRBD1. The TCR originated in a female donor with early-stage non-small cell lung cancer. For the CDR3, the DNA is TGTGCCAGCAGTTTAGGGGACAGGGGGTTTCAGCCCCAGCATTTT. It yields the protein CASSLGDRGFQPQHF.